One and the same sample provided the 20 T cell receptor beta chains below, sequenced in a study of blood T cell repertoires in COVID-19. Using immunoSEQ multiplex PCR, the repertoire was profiled, and TCRdb retains in-frame clones only, with some absent. The sample consists of some 290,000 clones, roughly 90% of them appearing once. Sequences were obtained from PBMCs or T cells enriched from blood (not recorded which). The receptor set was obtained from a woman aged 40 to 49 with acute COVID-19.

The chain employs TRBV5-6 and TRBJ2-1; no clear D. V gave up 0 bases and J gave up 6 bases, with 10 bases separating them. The length of the CDR3 is 14 residues. The V gene's germline CDR1 is SGHDT and CDR2 YYEEEE. The CDR3 sequence is CASSLARVGNEQFF. The CDR3 DNA reads TGTGCCAGCAGCTTGGCTAGAGTGGGCAATGAGCAGTTCTTC.

The rearrangement uses TRBV27 and TRBJ1-6, with 10 bases lining up with TRBD1. The germline V gene encodes CDR1 MNHEY and CDR2 SMNVEV (reference sequence). J lost 4 bases, V lost 5 bases, and 2 bases had no gene match. CDR3 length: 15 residues. CDR3 DNA sequence: TGTGCCAGCAGTCCGGGACAGGGGTATAATTCACCCCTCCACTTT. Its translation: CASSPGQGYNSPLHF.

The CDR3 DNA reads TGTGCCAGCAGTGAATGGAGCTCCTATAATTCACCCCTCCACTTT. This sequence encodes CASSEWSSYNSPLHF. This chain connects TRBV2 to TRBJ1-6; no clear D. Germline V gene sequence: CDR1 SNHLY, CDR2 FYNNEI. V was clipped by 2 bases and J by 0 bases, with 5 bases between them. This CDR3 region has 15 residues. The full variable domain, with the rest looked up from reference TRBV2 and TRBJ1-6, is EPEVTQTPSHQVTQMGQEVILRCVPISNHLYFYWYRQILGQKVEFLVSFYNNEISEKSEIFDDQFSVERPDGSNFTLKIRSTKLEDSAMYFCASSEWSSYNSPLHFGNGTRLTVT.

The J gene is TRBJ1-4, the V gene TRBV12-3 or TRBV12-4, with 8 bases identical to TRBD1. This CDR3 spans 13 amino acids. V shed 6 bases and J 12 bases; nucleotides not matched to a gene: 9. The CDR3 here is CASSRQGRRELFF. CDR3 coding DNA: TGTGCCAGCAGCAGACAGGGGAGGAGGGAACTGTTTTTT.

This chain connects TRBV7-3 to TRBJ1-1; tentative D call: TRBD1 (6 bases). The V and J ends lost 0 bases and 12 bases respectively, with 14 bases between them. Germline V gives CDR1 SGHTA, CDR2 FQGTGA. The CDR3 has 13 residues. This chain's CDR3 is CASSLTSSGHSFF. The CDR3 nucleotides read TGTGCCAGCAGCTTAACCTCGTCGGGACATTCTTTCTTT.

The chain uses TRBV29-1 and TRBJ1-2, with 7 bases fitting TRBD1. Trimming at V came to 5 bases and at J to 6 bases, leaving 6 bases not matched to a gene. CDR1 is SQVTM and CDR2 is ANQGSEA in the germline V gene. This CDR3 is 12 amino acids long. The CDR3 region has the DNA TGCAGCGTTCTAACAGGGGATAATGGCTACACCTTC. Protein sequence: CSVLTGDNGYTF. The whole variable domain, filled in from reference TRBV29-1 and TRBJ1-2, reads SAVISQKPSRDICQRGTSLTIQCQVDSQVTMMFWYRQQPGQSLTLIATANQGSEATYESGFVIDKFPISRPNLTFSTLTVSNMSPEDSSIYLCSVLTGDNGYTFGSGTRLTVV.

The chain employs TRBV15 and TRBJ1-4; D call uncertain. Per germline, CDR1 LNHNV and CDR2 YYDKDF (reference sequence). The CDR3 covers 15 residues. Trimming left V 1 base short and J 5 bases short, with 11 bases between. The CDR3 is CATSRGNGENEKLFF. CDR3 in DNA: TGTGCCACCAGCAGAGGAAACGGGGAAAATGAAAAACTGTTTTTT.

V gene TRBV7-9 combines with J gene TRBJ2-1; TRBD2 matches at 15 bases. With 6 bases clipped from V and 6 bases from J, the junction kept 15 bases outside the gene matches. The CDR3 sequence is 19 residues long. Germline CDR1 reads SEHNR; CDR2 reads FQNEAQ (reference sequence). CDR3 amino acids: CASRGGLAGGSLETNEQFF. The DNA for the CDR3 is TGTGCCAGCAGGGGGGGACTAGCGGGAGGCTCCCTGGAGACCAATGAGCAGTTCTTC.

Only one count was recorded for this clone. This CDR3 is also generated by other DNA sequences in the sample. The rearrangement joins TRBV5-6 to TRBJ1-2, with D possibly matching TRBD1 (6 bases). CDR1 SGHDT and CDR2 YYEEEE come from the germline V gene. CDR3 length: 12 amino acids. Between the trimmed V and J ends, which lost 2 bases and 5 bases, there was a span of 7 bases. The CDR3: CASSLQGYGYTF. The CDR3 bases are TGTGCCAGCAGCTTACAGGGATATGGCTACACCTTC.

V usage is TRBV18 and J usage is TRBJ1-6; D is uncertain. The germline V gene encodes CDR1 KGHSH and CDR2 LQKENI. Trimming removed 3 bases at V and 11 bases at J, with 11 bases between. This CDR3 contains 13 residues. The CDR3 bases are TGTGCCAGCTCACCTGTCCCGGGAGCACCCCTCCACTTT. This sequence encodes CASSPVPGAPLHF.

This rearrangement joins TRBV2 to TRBJ1-4; no reliable D call. V gave up 7 bases and J gave up 7 bases, with 16 bases separating them. The V gene's germline CDR1 is SNHLY and CDR2 FYNNEI. The CDR3 loop spans 14 amino acids. CDR3 region: CASTALASGEKLFF. DNA of the CDR3: TGTGCCAGCACAGCGTTGGCTTCGGGTGAAAAACTGTTTTTT.

V gene TRBV14 combines with J gene TRBJ2-5; 15 bases are a match to TRBD2. V was clipped by 5 bases and J by 2 bases; unmatched bases: 3. Germline assignment: CDR1 SGHDN and CDR2 FVKESK. This CDR3 contains 16 residues. Written as DNA, the CDR3 is TGTGCCAGCAGCTTGGGACTAGCGGGGGGACAAGAGACCCAGTACTTC. Translated, it gives CASSLGLAGGQETQYF.

There are a few counts of this clone. V and J are TRBV28 and TRBJ2-3; TRBD1 is a possible D gene (6 bases). The V and J ends lost 6 bases and 0 bases respectively, with 10 bases between them. The CDR3 is 14 residues long. The germline CDR1 and CDR2 sequences are MDHEN and SYDVKM. CDR3 residues: CASSRTASTDTQYF. CDR3 in DNA: TGTGCCAGCAGCCGGACAGCTAGCACAGATACGCAGTATTTT. The whole variable domain, remainder taken from reference TRBV28 and TRBJ2-3, is DVKVTQSSRYLVKRTGEKVFLECVQDMDHENMFWYRQDPGLGLRLIYFSYDVKMKEKGDIPEGYSVSREKKERFSLILESASTNQTSMYLCASSRTASTDTQYFGPGTRLTVL.

The V call is TRBV7-2, the J call TRBJ2-1; possible D gene TRBD2, 6 bases. Trimming stripped 7 bases from V and 8 bases from J, with 15 bases between. The length of the CDR3 is 13 residues. Germline values: CDR1 SGHTA, CDR2 FQGNSA. CDR3 coding DNA: TGTGCCAGCACGCCACCGGGACTCTATGAGCAGTTCTTC. Translating it yields CASTPPGLYEQFF.

The V gene is TRBV29-1, the J gene TRBJ2-7; D is perhaps TRBD2 (6 bases). Germline-derived CDR1 and CDR2 are SQVTM and ANQGSEA. The V gene lost 3 bases and the J gene lost 2 bases, with 23 bases spanning the gap. The CDR3 covers 17 residues. In nucleotides, the CDR3 is TGCAGCGTTGAGGTCCCTGAGGGACTCCTTGGAACCTACGAGCAGTACTTC. It yields the protein CSVEVPEGLLGTYEQYF.

J is TRBJ2-3 and V is TRBV12-1; the table's D call, TRBD2, was not checked against the DNA. TRBV12-1 is classified as a pseudogene. CDR3 length: 16 amino acids. The CDR3 nucleotides are TGTGCCAGCAGCTCCCCTAGCGGTCATACCCCCGATACGCAGTATTTT. Protein sequence: CASSSPSGHTPDTQYF.

V usage is TRBV27 and J usage is TRBJ2-7; no clear D gene. Trimming stripped 5 bases from V and 3 bases from J, with 11 bases between. Germline CDR1 is MNHEY and CDR2 is SMNVEV (reference sequence). The CDR3 has 13 amino acids. Here the CDR3 DNA reads TGTGCCAGCAGTCCAAGCGTGAGCTACGAGCAGTACTTC. Translated, it gives CASSPSVSYEQYF.

V and J are TRBV4-2 and TRBJ2-2; no clear D gene. The germline V gene encodes CDR1 LGHNA and CDR2 YNFKEQ. Trimming removed 1 base at V and 5 bases at J, with 14 bases between. The CDR3 runs to 16 residues. The CDR3 region is CASSQVRLQRTGELFF. CDR3 DNA sequence: TGTGCCAGCAGCCAAGTTAGACTCCAGAGGACCGGGGAGCTGTTTTTT.

This CDR3 reads CASSLPGNTIYF. The CDR3 bases are TGTGCCAGCAGCTTGCCAGGAAACACCATATATTTT. This sequence joins TRBV5-5 and TRBJ1-3; no reliable D call. Germline loops: CDR1 SGHKS, CDR2 YYEKEE (reference sequence). Trimming shortened V by 1 base and J by 4 bases, and 3 bases separated the two germline ends. The CDR3 consists of 12 residues.

V is TRBV11-2 and J is TRBJ2-7; maybe TRBD1 (6 bases). V dropped 0 bases and J dropped 3 bases, with 12 bases sitting between them. CDR1 is SGHAT, CDR2 FQNNGV, per germline. This CDR3 has 15 amino acids. The CDR3 nucleotides are TGTGCCAGCAGCTTAGATCTGGGACACTTCTACGAGCAGTACTTC. Protein sequence: CASSLDLGHFYEQYF.